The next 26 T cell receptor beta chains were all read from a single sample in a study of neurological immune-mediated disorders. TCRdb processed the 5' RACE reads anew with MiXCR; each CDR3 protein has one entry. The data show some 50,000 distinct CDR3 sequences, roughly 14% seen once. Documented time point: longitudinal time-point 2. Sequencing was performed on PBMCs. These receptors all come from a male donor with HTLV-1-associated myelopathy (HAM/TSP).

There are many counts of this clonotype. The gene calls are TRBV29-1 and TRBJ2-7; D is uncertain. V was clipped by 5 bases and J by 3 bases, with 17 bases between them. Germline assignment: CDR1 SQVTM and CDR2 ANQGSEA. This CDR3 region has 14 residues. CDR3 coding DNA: TGCAGCGTTCGCGGTGGGGATTTGATCTACGAGCAGTACTTC. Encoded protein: CSVRGGDLIYEQYF.

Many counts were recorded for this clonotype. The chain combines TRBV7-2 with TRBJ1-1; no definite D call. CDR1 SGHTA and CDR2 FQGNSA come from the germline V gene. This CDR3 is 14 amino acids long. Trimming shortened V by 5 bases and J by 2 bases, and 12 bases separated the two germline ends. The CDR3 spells CASSLSAGNTEAFF. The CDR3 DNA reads TGTGCCAGCAGCCTATCGGCAGGCAACACTGAAGCTTTCTTT.

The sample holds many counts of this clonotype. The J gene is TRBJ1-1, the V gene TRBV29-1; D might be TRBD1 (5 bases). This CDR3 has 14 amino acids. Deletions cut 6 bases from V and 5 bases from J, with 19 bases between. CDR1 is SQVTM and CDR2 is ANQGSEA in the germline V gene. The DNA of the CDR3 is TGCAGCGTAAGGTCGGGGGGGATGGGGACTGAAGCTTTCTTT. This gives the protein CSVRSGGMGTEAFF.

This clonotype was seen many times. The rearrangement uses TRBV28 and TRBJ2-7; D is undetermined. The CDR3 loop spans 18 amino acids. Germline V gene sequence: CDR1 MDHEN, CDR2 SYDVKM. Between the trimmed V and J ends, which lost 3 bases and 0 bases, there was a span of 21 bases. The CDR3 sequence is CASSFRIIGPSYSYEQYF. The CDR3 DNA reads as TGTGCCAGCAGTTTTAGGATTATAGGACCGTCTTACTCCTACGAGCAGTACTTC.

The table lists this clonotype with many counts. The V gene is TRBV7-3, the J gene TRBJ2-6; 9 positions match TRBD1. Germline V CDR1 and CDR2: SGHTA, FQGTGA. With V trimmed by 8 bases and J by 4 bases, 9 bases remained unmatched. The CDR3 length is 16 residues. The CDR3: CASSRDRVTGANVLTF. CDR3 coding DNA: TGTGCCAGCTCTCGGGACAGGGTTACAGGGGCCAACGTCCTGACTTTC.

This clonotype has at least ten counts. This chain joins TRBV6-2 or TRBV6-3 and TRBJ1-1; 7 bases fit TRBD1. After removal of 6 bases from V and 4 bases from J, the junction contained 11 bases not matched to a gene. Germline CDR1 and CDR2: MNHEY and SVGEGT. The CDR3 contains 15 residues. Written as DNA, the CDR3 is TGTGCCAGCAGCCGAACAGGGGAGGGGGGCACTGAAGCTTTCTTT. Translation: CASSRTGEGGTEAFF.

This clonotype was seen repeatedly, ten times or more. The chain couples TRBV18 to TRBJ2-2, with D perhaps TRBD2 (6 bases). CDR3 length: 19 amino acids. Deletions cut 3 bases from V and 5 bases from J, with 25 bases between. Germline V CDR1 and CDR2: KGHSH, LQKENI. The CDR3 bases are TGTGCCAGCTCACCTTCGACCGCGGGGCTCATACGGGTTACCGGGGAGCTGTTTTTT. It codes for CASSPSTAGLIRVTGELFF.

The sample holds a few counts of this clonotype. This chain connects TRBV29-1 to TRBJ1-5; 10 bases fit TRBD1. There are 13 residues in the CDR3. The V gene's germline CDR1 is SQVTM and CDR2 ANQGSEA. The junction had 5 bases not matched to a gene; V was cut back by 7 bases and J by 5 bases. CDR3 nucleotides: TGCAGCGCCGGACAGGGGGGCGATCAGCCCCAGCATTTT. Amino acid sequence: CSAGQGGDQPQHF. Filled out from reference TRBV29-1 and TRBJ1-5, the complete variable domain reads SAVISQKPSRDICQRGTSLTIQCQVDSQVTMMFWYRQQPGQSLTLIATANQGSEATYESGFVIDKFPISRPNLTFSTLTVSNMSPEDSSIYLCSAGQGGDQPQHFGDGTRLSIL.

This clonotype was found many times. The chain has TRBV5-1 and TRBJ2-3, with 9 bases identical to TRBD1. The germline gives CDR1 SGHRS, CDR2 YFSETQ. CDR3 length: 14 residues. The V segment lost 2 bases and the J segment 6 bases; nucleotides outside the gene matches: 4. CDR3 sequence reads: CASSFRQGGDTQYF. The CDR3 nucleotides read TGCGCCAGCAGCTTCAGACAGGGGGGTGATACGCAGTATTTT.

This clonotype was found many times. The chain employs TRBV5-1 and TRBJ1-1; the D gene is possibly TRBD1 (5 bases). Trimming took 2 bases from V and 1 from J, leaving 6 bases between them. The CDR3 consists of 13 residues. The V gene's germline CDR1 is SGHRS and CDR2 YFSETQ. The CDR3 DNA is TGCGCCAGCAGCTTTGACAGGAACACTGAAGCTTTCTTT. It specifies CASSFDRNTEAFF.

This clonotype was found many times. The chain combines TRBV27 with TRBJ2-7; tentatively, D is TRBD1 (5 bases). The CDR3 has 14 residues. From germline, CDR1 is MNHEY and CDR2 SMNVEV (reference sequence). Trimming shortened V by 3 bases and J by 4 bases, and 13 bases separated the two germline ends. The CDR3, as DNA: TGTGCCAGCAGTTTTGATGGGGCGACGTACGAGCAGTACTTC. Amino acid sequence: CASSFDGATYEQYF.

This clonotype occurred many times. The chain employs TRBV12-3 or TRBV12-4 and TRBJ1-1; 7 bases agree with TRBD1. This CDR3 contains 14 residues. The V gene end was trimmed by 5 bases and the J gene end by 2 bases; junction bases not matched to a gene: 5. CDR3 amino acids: CASSKGARNTEAFF. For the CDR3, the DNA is TGTGCCAGCAGTAAGGGGGCGCGTAACACTGAAGCTTTCTTT.

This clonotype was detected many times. CDR3 DNA sequence: TGCGCCAGCAGCTGGGGACAGAACCTGATCGAGCAGTACTTC. The encoded protein is CASSWGQNLIEQYF. The chain has TRBV5-1 and TRBJ2-7, with TRBD1 matching 7 bases. CDR1 is SGHRS, CDR2 YFSETQ, per germline. The CDR3 spans 14 residues. The V gene end was trimmed by 3 bases and the J gene end by 6 bases; junction bases not matched to a gene: 9. The full variable domain, completed using reference TRBV5-1 and TRBJ2-7, is KAGVTQTPRYLIKTRGQQVTLSCSPISGHRSVSWYQQTPGQGLQFLFEYFSETQRNKGNFPGRFSGRQFSNSRSEMNVSTLELGDSALYLCASSWGQNLIEQYFGPGTRLTVT.

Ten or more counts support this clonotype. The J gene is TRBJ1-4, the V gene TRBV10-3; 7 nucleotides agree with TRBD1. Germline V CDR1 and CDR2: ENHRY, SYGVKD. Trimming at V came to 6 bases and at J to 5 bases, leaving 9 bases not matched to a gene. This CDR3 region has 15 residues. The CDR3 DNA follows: TGTGCCATCAGCGGACAGGACAGCGGGAATGAAAAACTGTTTTTT. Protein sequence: CAISGQDSGNEKLFF.

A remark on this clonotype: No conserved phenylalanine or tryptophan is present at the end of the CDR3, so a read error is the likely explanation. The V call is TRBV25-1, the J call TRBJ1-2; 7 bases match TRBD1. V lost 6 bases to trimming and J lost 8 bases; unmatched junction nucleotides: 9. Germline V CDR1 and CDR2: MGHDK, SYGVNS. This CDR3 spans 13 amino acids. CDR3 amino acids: CASSDTGATGYTL. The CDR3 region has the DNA TGTGCCAGCAGCGACACAGGGGCGACCGGCTACACCTTA.

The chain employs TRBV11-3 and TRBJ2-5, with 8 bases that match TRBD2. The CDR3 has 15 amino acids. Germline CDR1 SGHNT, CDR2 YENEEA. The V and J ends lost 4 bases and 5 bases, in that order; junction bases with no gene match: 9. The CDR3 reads CASSSGLTGGETQYF. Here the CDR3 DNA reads TGTGCCAGCAGCTCGGGACTCACGGGGGGGGAGACCCAGTACTTC.

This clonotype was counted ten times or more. CDR3 nucleotide sequence: TGTGCCAGCAGCTTAGTCCCCTTTTTTTCCCTGAACACTGAAGCTTTCTTT. Protein: CASSLVPFFSLNTEAFF. This sequence joins TRBV7-2 and TRBJ1-1; D unclear. Between the trimmed V and J ends, which lost 1 base and 0 bases, there was a span of 15 bases. CDR3 size: 17 residues. Germline V CDR1 and CDR2: SGHTA, FQGNSA.

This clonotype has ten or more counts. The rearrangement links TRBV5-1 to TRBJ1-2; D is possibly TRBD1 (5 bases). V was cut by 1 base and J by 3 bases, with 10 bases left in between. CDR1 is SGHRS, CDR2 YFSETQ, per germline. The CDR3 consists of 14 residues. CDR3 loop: CASSLTLGDYGYTF. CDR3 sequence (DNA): TGCGCCAGCAGCTTGACTCTGGGGGACTATGGCTACACCTTC.

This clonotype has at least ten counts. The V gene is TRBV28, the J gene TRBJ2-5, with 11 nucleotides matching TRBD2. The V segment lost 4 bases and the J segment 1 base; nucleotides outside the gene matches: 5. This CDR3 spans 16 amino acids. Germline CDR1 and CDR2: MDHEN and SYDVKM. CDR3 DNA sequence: TGTGCCAGCAGTTCTAGACTAGCGGGGTCCCAAGAGACCCAGTACTTC. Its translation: CASSSRLAGSQETQYF.

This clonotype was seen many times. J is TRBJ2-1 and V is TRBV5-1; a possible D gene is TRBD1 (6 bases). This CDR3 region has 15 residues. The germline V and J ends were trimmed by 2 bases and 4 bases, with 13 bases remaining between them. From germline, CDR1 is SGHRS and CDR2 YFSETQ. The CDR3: CASSLGDIIYNEQFF. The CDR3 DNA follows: TGCGCCAGCAGCTTAGGGGACATTATATACAATGAGCAGTTCTTC. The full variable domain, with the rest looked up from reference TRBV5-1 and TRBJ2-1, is KAGVTQTPRYLIKTRGQQVTLSCSPISGHRSVSWYQQTPGQGLQFLFEYFSETQRNKGNFPGRFSGRQFSNSRSEMNVSTLELGDSALYLCASSLGDIIYNEQFFGPGTRLTVL.

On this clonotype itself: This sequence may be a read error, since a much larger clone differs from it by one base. CDR3: CDGDRGTVVADTQYF. The CDR3 coding sequence is TGTGACGGGGACAGGGGGACTGTGGTCGCAGATACGCAGTATTTT. This chain links TRBV30 with TRBJ2-3; 11 bases agree with TRBD1. This CDR3 is built from 15 residues. Germline V gives CDR1 GTSNPN, CDR2 SVGIG (reference sequence).

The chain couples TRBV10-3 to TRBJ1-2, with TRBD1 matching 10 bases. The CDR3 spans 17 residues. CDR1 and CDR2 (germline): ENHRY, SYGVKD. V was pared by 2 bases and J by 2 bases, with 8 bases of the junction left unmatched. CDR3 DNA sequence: TGTGCCATCAGTGAGGGGACAGGGGCACGCCGGAACTATGGCTACACCTTC. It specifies CAISEGTGARRNYGYTF.

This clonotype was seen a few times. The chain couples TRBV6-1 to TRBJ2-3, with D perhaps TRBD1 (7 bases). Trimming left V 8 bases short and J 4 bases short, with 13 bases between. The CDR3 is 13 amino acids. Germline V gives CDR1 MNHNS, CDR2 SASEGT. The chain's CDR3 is CASGRGEADTQYF. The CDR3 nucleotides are TGTGCCAGCGGCAGGGGGGAGGCAGATACGCAGTATTTT.

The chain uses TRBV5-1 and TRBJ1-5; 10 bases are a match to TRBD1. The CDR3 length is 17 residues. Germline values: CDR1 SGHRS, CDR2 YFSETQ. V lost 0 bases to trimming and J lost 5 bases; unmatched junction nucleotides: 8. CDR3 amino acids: CASSLAPTGQGDQPQHF. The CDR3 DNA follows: TGCGCCAGCAGCTTGGCCCCCACTGGACAGGGGGATCAGCCCCAGCATTTT.

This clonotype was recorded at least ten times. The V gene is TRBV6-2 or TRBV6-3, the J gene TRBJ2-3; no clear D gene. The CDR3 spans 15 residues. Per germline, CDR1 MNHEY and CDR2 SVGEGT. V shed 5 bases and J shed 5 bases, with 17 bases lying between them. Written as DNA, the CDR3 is TGTGCCAGCAGTGATCGGACCGTAGGCGTAGATACGCAGTATTTT. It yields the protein CASSDRTVGVDTQYF.

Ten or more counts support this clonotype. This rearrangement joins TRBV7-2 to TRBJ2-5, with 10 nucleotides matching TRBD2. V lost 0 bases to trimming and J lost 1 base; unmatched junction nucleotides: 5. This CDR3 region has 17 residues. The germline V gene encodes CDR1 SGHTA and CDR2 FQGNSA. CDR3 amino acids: CASSLAPTSGTQETQYF. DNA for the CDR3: TGTGCCAGCAGCTTAGCGCCTACTAGCGGGACCCAAGAGACCCAGTACTTC.